This T cell receptor (beta chain) was sequenced in a study of technical replicates of blood from a handful of donors. Germline V gives CDR1 LNHNV, CDR2 YYDKDF (reference sequence). Trimming removed 6 bases at V and 0 bases at J, with 21 bases between. CDR3 size: 17 residues. Using immunoSEQ multiplex PCR, the repertoire was profiled, and TCRdb retains in-frame clones only, with some absent. The data contain approximately 65,000 clones, around 85% of them singletons. Sequencing used PBMCs. This TCR was recovered from a human donor in good health. Some clones in this sample may be carry-over from other donors' samples. The V call is TRBV15, the J call TRBJ2-7; D may be TRBD1 (5 bases). The CDR3 nucleotides are TGTGCCACCAGAAAGGACAAGGCGGTTATATCCTCCTACGAGCAGTACTTC. Its protein is CATRKDKAVISSYEQYF.